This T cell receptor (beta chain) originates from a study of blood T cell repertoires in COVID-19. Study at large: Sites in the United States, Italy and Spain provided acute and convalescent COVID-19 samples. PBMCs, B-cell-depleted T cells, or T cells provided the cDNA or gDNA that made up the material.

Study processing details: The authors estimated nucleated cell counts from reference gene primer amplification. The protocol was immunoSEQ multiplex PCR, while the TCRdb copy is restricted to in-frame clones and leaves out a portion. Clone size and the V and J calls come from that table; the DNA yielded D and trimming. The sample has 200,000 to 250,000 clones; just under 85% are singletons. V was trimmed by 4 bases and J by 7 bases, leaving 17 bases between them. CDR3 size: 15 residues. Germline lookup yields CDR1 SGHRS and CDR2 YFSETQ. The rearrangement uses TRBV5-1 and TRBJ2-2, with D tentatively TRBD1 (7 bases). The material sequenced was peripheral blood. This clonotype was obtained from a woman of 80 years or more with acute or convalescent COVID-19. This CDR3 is CASSAIAGGSGELFF. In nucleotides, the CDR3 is TGCGCCAGCAGCGCCATTGCAGGGGGGAGCGGGGAGCTGTTTTTT.